This is a list of T cell receptor beta chains from one sample in a study of T cell responses to AZD1222 COVID-19 vaccine. Clones were read by immunoSEQ multiplex PCR, and TCRdb kept only the in-frame ones, dropping some. The sample consists of approximately 130,000 clones, approximately 90% of them appearing once. This material consisted of peripheral blood, taken 28 days after the second AZD1222 dose. The receptors shown here come from an adult who received the AZD1222 COVID-19 vaccine. Each CDR3 is given with its conserved first and last residue. A D gene is named only where the DNA matches it firmly. Clone size is stated in some rows and not others, as once, few, many or a class when expanded.

TRBJ2-7	TRBV29-1	NA	NA	TGCAGCGTCCGCGGGTATGCGGGTGGGATTTACGAGCAGTACTTC	CSVRGYAGGIYEQYF
TRBJ1-2	TRBV18	once	TRBD1	TGTGCCAGCTCAGACTCGACAGGGGGGGTTTCCTATGGCTACACCTTC	CASSDSTGGVSYGYTF
TRBJ2-2	TRBV7-7	NA	NA	TGTGCTAGCAGCTTAGTTCCCGACGGGGAGCTGTTTTTT	CASSLVPDGELFF
TRBJ2-1	TRBV27	once	TRBD2	TGTGCCAGCAGTTTAGGGCGGGAGGTCTACAATGAGCAGTTCTTC	CASSLGREVYNEQFF
TRBJ2-3	TRBV6-5	once	NA	TGTGCCAGCAGTTACGGCCCGGGAATTACAGATACGCAGTATTTT	CASSYGPGITDTQYF
TRBJ1-5	TRBV12-5	NA	NA	TGTGCTAGTGGTTTAGGAAGAGATCAGCCCCAGCATTTT	CASGLGRDQPQHF
TRBJ1-3	TRBV6-2/TRBV6-3	NA	NA	TGTGCCAGCAGCTGGGACTCTGGAAACACCATATATTTT	CASSWDSGNTIYF
TRBJ1-1	TRBV18	few	NA	TGTGCCAGCTCATCAGGAGGGCAGGACACTGAAGCTTTCTTT	CASSSGGQDTEAFF
TRBJ1-1	TRBV10-1	NA	TRBD1	TGCGCCAGCAGTGAACAGGGGCACACTGAAGCTTTCTTT	CASSEQGHTEAFF
TRBJ1-1	TRBV7-2	NA	NA	TGTGCCAGCAGCCTCAGACAGGCGAACACTGAAGCTTTCTTT	CASSLRQANTEAFF
TRBJ1-2	TRBV7-9	NA	NA	TGTGCCAGCAGCTTAGGGGCAGGAGATGGCTACACCTTC	CASSLGAGDGYTF
TRBJ2-7	TRBV7-6	NA	NA	TGTGCCAGCAGCTTAGGGGCCGGGACCGCTGCCTACGAGCAGTACTTC	CASSLGAGTAAYEQYF
TRBJ2-3	TRBV28	NA	TRBD1	TGTGCCAGCAGCCCAGGGGACAGGGTGCCTGATACGCAGTATTTT	CASSPGDRVPDTQYF
TRBJ1-6	TRBV2	few	NA	TGTGCCAGCAGCCCGAGAACCCCCCGGGACTCTTCACCCCTCCACTTT	CASSPRTPRDSSPLHF
TRBJ2-5	TRBV7-9	NA	NA	TGTGCCAGCAGCAGAACAGGGTCCGGGGGGACCCAGTACTTC	CASSRTGSGGTQYF
TRBJ2-5	TRBV9	NA	NA	TGTGCCAGCAGCGGAGAAATACCGGGAGATCAGGAGACCCAGTACTTC	CASSGEIPGDQETQYF
TRBJ1-1	TRBV7-9	NA	TRBD1	TGTGCCAGCAGCTCCCCCGGGACAGGCCTAGGGACTGAAGCTTTCTTT	CASSSPGTGLGTEAFF
TRBJ2-7	TRBV19	NA	TRBD1	TGTGCCAGTAGTATAGCGGGGACAGGGCCCTCCTACGAGCAGTACTTC	CASSIAGTGPSYEQYF
TRBJ2-3	TRBV5-1	few	TRBD2	TGCGCCAGCAGCTTGGTTGGTAGCGGGATCACAGATACGCAGTATTTT	CASSLVGSGITDTQYF
TRBJ1-2	TRBV2	NA	NA	TGTGCCAGCAGGGGGGACTTCTACGGCGGCTACACCTTC	CASRGDFYGGYTF
TRBJ2-7	TRBV7-2	NA	NA	TGTGCCAGCAGCTTAGCACGGGAAAAGCGCGAGCAGTACTTC	CASSLAREKREQYF
TRBJ1-2	TRBV3-1/TRBV3-2	NA	TRBD1	TGTGCCAGCAGCCCCGGGACAGTCAACTATGGCTACACCTTC	CASSPGTVNYGYTF
TRBJ1-2	TRBV6-5	NA	NA	TGTGCCAGCAGTTACTCGGGGAGCTACCCTATCTATGGCTACACCTTC	CASSYSGSYPIYGYTF
TRBJ2-5	TRBV10-2	once	NA	TGCGCCAGCAGTGGCGTACAGTACCAAGAGACCCAGTACTTC	CASSGVQYQETQYF
TRBJ1-4	TRBV18	NA	NA	TGTGCCAGCTCACCATTGATAGGAGCTAATGAAAAACTGTTTTTT	CASSPLIGANEKLFF
TRBJ2-1	TRBV5-1	NA	NA	TGCGCCAGCAGCTCAGATTCCTACAATGAGCAGTTCTTC	CASSSDSYNEQFF
TRBJ1-2	TRBV4-3	NA	NA	TGCGCCAGCAGCCAAGCCGGGACGCTAAATGGCTACACCTTC	CASSQAGTLNGYTF
TRBJ2-4	TRBV11-2	once	NA	TGTGCCAGCAGCGTGAATCCAGGGCAGGGAAACATTCAGTACTTC	CASSVNPGQGNIQYF
TRBJ2-7	TRBV7-3	NA	NA	TGTGCCAGCAGCTTAACGAAGGTCCACGAGCAGTACTTC	CASSLTKVHEQYF
TRBJ2-3	TRBV5-1	NA	TRBD2	TGCGCCAGCAGCTGGGGACTAGCGGGGCTGGCAGATACGCAGTATTTT	CASSWGLAGLADTQYF
TRBJ1-1	TRBV19	once	NA	TGTGCCAGTAGTATAAGGGGAGGGTTTAGCACTGAAGCTTTCTTT	CASSIRGGFSTEAFF
TRBJ1-6	TRBV10-3	NA	TRBD1	TGTGCCATCACCGATCCAGGGGGTAATTCACCCCTCCACTTT	CAITDPGGNSPLHF
TRBJ2-7	TRBV7-2	NA	NA	TGTGCCAGCGGCCGGGGGATCGACGGAGTGTACGAGCAGTACTTC	CASGRGIDGVYEQYF
TRBJ1-1	TRBV6-1	NA	NA	TGTGCCAGCAGTGAAGCTGGGAGTTCTAAGGGGACTGAAGCTTTCTTT	CASSEAGSSKGTEAFF
TRBJ2-5	TRBV11-2	NA	NA	TGTGCCAGCAGCTTATCCTTCAGGGGCCAAGAGACCCAGTACTTC	CASSLSFRGQETQYF
TRBJ2-2	TRBV4-3	NA	TRBD2	TGCGCCAGCAGCTATTCTAGCGGGGGGGCCGGCACCGGGGAGCTGTTTTTT	CASSYSSGGAGTGELFF
TRBJ1-3	TRBV29-1	NA	NA	TGCAGCGTTGATAACGCCCGCTCTGGAAACACCATATATTTT	CSVDNARSGNTIYF
TRBJ2-7	TRBV18	NA	TRBD1	TGTGCCAGCTCACCAGGGACAGGGGGTGGGTACGAGCAGTACTTC	CASSPGTGGGYEQYF
TRBJ2-5	TRBV7-2	NA	NA	TGTGCCAGCAGCCCAGACGGATTCCAAGAGACCCAGTACTTC	CASSPDGFQETQYF
TRBJ2-3	TRBV9	NA	TRBD1	TGTGCCAGCACCCAGGGGGACAGGGAATCAGATACGCAGTATTTT	CASTQGDRESDTQYF
TRBJ1-4	TRBV30	NA	TRBD1	TGTGCCTGGACAACAGGGGTGAATGAAAAACTGTTTTTT	CAWTTGVNEKLFF
TRBJ2-1	TRBV7-9	NA	NA	TGTGCCAGCATGATGGGGGGTAGCTTTAATGAGCAGTTCTTC	CASMMGGSFNEQFF
TRBJ1-1	TRBV5-1	NA	TRBD1	TGCGCCAGCAGCAGTCGGACAGGGGTTTCTGAAGCTTTCTTT	CASSSRTGVSEAFF
TRBJ1-2	TRBV15	once	TRBD1	TGTGCCACCAGCAGAGACACCTTCACAGGGGGCGGCTACACCTTC	CATSRDTFTGGGYTF
TRBJ2-2	TRBV3-1/TRBV3-2	NA	NA	TGTGCCAGCAGCCAAGTGGGCAGGGGTAGTACCTGGGCCGGGGAGCTGTTTTTT	CASSQVGRGSTWAGELFF
TRBJ1-5	TRBV5-8	NA	NA	TGTGCCAGCAGCTCCCCAGCAGGGGACCTCTACAATCAGCCCCAGCATTTT	CASSSPAGDLYNQPQHF
TRBJ1-4	TRBV29-1	NA	NA	TGCAGCGTTTGGGCAGGGGATGAAAAACTGTTTTTT	CSVWAGDEKLFF
TRBJ2-3	TRBV2	NA	NA	TGTGCCAGCAGTGGAGGACAGCCAATACGCCCAGATACGCAGTATTTT	CASSGGQPIRPDTQYF
TRBJ1-1	TRBV7-9	NA	NA	TGTGCCAGCAGCATTTCCCGCCAATTTGACACTGAAGCTTTCTTT	CASSISRQFDTEAFF
TRBJ1-2	TRBV7-8	once	NA	TGTGCCAGCAGCTTTGTTGGAGGGGTCGGGGGGCTCGATGGCTACACCTTC	CASSFVGGVGGLDGYTF
TRBJ2-1	TRBV19	few	NA	TGTGCCAGTAGTCCGGGGCCCCGCAATGAGCAGTTCTTC	CASSPGPRNEQFF
TRBJ1-1	TRBV4-1	NA	NA	TGCGCCAGCAGCCAACCTCTCCCAAGGGGGTTGAGCACTGAAGCTTTCTTT	CASSQPLPRGLSTEAFF
TRBJ1-5	TRBV7-9	NA	NA	TGTGCCAGCAGCTGGGGGGGGCCCCAGCATTTT	CASSWGGPQHF
TRBJ1-3	TRBV15	NA	NA	TGTGCCACCAGCAGGAGACTGGCGGACATATCTGGAAACACCATATATTTT	CATSRRLADISGNTIYF